This record concerns one T cell receptor (beta chain) sequence. The target antigen is unknown. Germline values: CDR1 MNHEY, CDR2 SMNVEV (reference sequence). With V trimmed by 3 bases and J by 6 bases, 5 bases remained unmatched. The CDR3 has 14 amino acids. The sample is drawn from a study of long-term antiretroviral therapy in people with HIV. Study background: Some samples came about a decade before the 2015 immediate-ART recommendation, and these were the earliest.

The immunoSEQ assay was v3.0, run at survey level. Produced via immunoSEQ multiplex PCR; TCRdb's table is partial and in-frame only. The repertoire holds about 27,000 clones, approximately 80% seen once, with more than 7.5% in the top ten. At least two post-ART and at least one pre-ART PBMC sample were available for each donor. Study-level findings and limits: Increased diversity was seen after ART, yet it remained lower than in transplant donor controls. Blood draws took place between about 2004 and 2017 and possibly involved older ART regimens.

The receptor was derived from a man aged 40-55 years with HIV. The sequencing used unsorted PBMCs, collected 3 years after starting antiretroviral therapy. V and J are TRBV27 and TRBJ1-5; TRBD1 aligns across 7 bases. The CDR3 DNA is TGTGCCAGCAGTTTTGACAGGGTGGGTCAGCCCCAGCATTTT. Amino acid sequence: CASSFDRVGQPQHF.